Here is one T cell receptor (beta chain) with its context. Its antigen specificity is not known. No much larger clonotype is one base removed from it; base qualities were not supplied. The sample comes from a study of T-cell reconstitution after alpha-beta-depleted transplantation in children (TCRdb year 2016). A note on the overall study: Using TCR repertoire profiling, the study followed T-cell immune reconstitution in a quantitative way in children after TCRalphabeta/CD19-depleted allogeneic hematopoietic cell transplantation. Broader findings and caveats from the paper: Hyperexpanded clone frequencies declined over subsequent months; after one year, T-cell counts and TCRbeta diversity were mostly attributed to newly produced T cells. The apparently early recovery of alphabetaT-cell counts about two months after transplant reportedly depended on only several hundred rapidly expanded clones that came from non-depleted graft cells. In some patients, the high TCRbeta diversity seen at day 60 was put down to recipient T cells and intrathymic progenitors that had survived conditioning.

V and J are truncated by 2 bases and 5 bases respectively, leaving an intervening sequence of 14 bases. Including the terminal cysteine and phenylalanine, the CDR3 comprises 15 residues. The read is trimmed to its CDR3 DNA, 45 bases read in frame from base 1. CDR1 SNHLY and CDR2 FYNNEI were looked up in the germline V gene. This specimen's treatment or condition label, per the study, means: allogeneic hematopoietic cell transplantation with graft depleted of TCRalphabeta T cells and CD19 B cells. The transplant recipients were children given TCRalphabeta/CD19-depleted allogeneic hematopoietic cell grafts. The library was obtained by PCR. This sample was sequenced with an Illumina HiSeq 2500. TCR library preparation used molecular barcoding, with unique molecular identifiers applied to normalize quantification of the TCRbeta repertoire. The raw public data were reprocessed by TCRdb itself: fastp quality trimming at Q25, MiXCR clonotype calling, in-frame beta chains only. Rows are unified per CDR3 protein, each entry keeping the most common DNA and genes. This sample holds hundreds of thousands of distinct CDR3 sequences; around 13% were observed only once. The ten largest clones capture around 0.8% of the sample.

The receptor was derived from a girl aged 2-10 years with congenital amegakaryocytic thrombocytopenia, due to receive a stem cell transplant. Sequences were derived from PBMCs, sampled before TCRalphabeta/CD19-depleted stem cell transplant. This receptor chain uses TRBV2 and TRBJ2-3; the D segment could be TRBD1, given 5 matching bases. The sequenced DNA: TGTGCCAGCAGTGAAATACAGGACATCGGAGATACGCAGTATTTT. Its protein product is CASSEIQDIGDTQYF. With the rest looked up from the reference TRBV2 and TRBJ2-3 genes rather than sequenced, the full variable domain is EPEVTQTPSHQVTQMGQEVILRCVPISNHLYFYWYRQILGQKVEFLVSFYNNEISEKSEIFDDQFSVERPDGSNFTLKIRSTKLEDSAMYFCASSEIQDIGDTQYFGPGTRLTVL.